This entry features one TCR beta chain sequence. The antigen remains unidentified. The sample comes from a study of cytomegalovirus exposure and HLA in healthy donors. With 60 Vbeta and 13 Jbeta primers, the PCR was carried out. Under the authors' procedure: Among the unique TCR beta chains that a later analysis counted, about 86 million in all, about 11 million were shared. Data came from immunoSEQ multiplex PCR; TCRdb stores just in-frame clones and leaves some out. That table furnishes V, J and clone size, whereas the DNA furnished D and trimming. The table has over 65,000 clones, 70% to 80% seen once; the top ten hold about 15%. The study's findings and limits: High specificity and sensitivity for cytomegalovirus status were reported for the classifier. Investigators reported 164 TCR beta chains as tied to cytomegalovirus.

V lost 6 bases, J lost 7 bases, and 13 bases stayed unmatched. Germline CDR1 SGHNT, CDR2 YENEEA. The CDR3 has 16 amino acids. The source material was PBMCs. The clonotype comes from a woman in her thirties or forties in good health and CMV-seropositive. The V gene is TRBV11-3, the J gene TRBJ2-1; the match to TRBD2 covers 9 bases. The CDR3 DNA is TGTGCCAGCAGTTCTAGGGGGGCGCGGGAGGGGAATGAGCAGTTCTTC. Translated: CASSSRGAREGNEQFF.